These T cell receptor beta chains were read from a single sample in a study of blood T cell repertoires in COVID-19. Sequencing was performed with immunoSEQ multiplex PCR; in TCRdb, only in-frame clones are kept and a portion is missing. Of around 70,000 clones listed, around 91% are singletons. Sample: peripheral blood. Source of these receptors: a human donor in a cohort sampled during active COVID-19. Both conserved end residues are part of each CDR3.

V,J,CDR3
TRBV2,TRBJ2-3,CASRAEPRLILQYF
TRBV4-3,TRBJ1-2,CASSQEIANYGYTF
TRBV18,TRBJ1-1,CASSLTVNTEAFF
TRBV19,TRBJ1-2,CASSIERDRPYGYTF
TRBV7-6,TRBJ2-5,CASSSLSTSGETQYF
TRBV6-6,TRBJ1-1,CASIRDLGGTEAFF
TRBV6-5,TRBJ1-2,CASSYSRWSGGYTF
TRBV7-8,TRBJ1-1,CASSHGYVGRTNTEAFF
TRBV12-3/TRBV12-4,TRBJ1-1,CAARGTRNTEAFF
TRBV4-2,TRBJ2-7,CASSFRTGTYEQYF
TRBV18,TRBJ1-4,CASSPPGGEGEKLFF
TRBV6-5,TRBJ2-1,CASSYLRDKSYNEQFF
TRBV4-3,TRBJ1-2,CASSQAVGANYGYTF
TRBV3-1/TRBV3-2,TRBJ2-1,CASSQGRGGNNEQFF
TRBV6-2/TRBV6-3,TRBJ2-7,CASSYLPTGIGGEQYF
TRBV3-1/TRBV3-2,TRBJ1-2,CASSLTGGNYGYTF
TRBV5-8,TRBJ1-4,CASSQGQGSEKLFF
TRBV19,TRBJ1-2,CASSPYNYGYTF
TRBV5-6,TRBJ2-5,CASSPGTGWETQYF
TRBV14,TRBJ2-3,CASSQGGGFHTDTQYF
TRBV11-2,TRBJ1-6,CASSLDLGIDYHF
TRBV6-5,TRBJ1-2,CAILGKGNYGYTF
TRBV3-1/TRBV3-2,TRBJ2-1,CASSQETGAYNEQFF
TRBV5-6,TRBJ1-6,CASSLKVTGPYNSPLHF
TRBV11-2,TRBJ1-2,CASSLDKGIDYGYTF
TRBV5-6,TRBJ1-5,CASSPWSGGEDSNQPQHF